This TCR beta chain was sequenced in a study of blood T cell repertoires in COVID-19. Study background: Acute-phase and convalescent COVID-19 samples originated in the United States, Italy and Spain. From T cells, B-cell-depleted T cells, or PBMCs came the material, which was cDNA or gDNA.

Original handling: Reference gene primers were amplified, and this amplification served to estimate nucleated cell counts. Clones were read by immunoSEQ multiplex PCR, and TCRdb kept only the in-frame ones, dropping some. V, J and clone size were drawn from that table, and D and trimming were deduced from the DNA. The repertoire holds about 46,000 clones, with 75% to 90% as singletons. Sequencing was carried out using peripheral blood. This receptor was taken from a human donor in a cohort sampled during active COVID-19.

The CDR3, as DNA: TGTGCCAGAAGCCCCCGCCTTAGCTCCTACAATGAGCAGTTCTTC. Translating it yields CARSPRLSSYNEQFF. The chain links TRBV5-3 to TRBJ2-1; no clear D gene. TRBV5-3 is labeled an ORF, and its function is uncertain. V lost 4 bases and J lost 0, with 11 bases in between. The length of the CDR3 is 15 residues.